The clone carrying this T cell receptor (delta chain) was counted between two and nine times. TCRdb repeated clone calling on the reads with CATT. The table has approximately 11,000 delta-chain clones, 3% to 4% seen once. The CDR3 consists of 21 residues. Germline V gene lookup returns CDR1 GEAIGNYY and CDR2 EKD. Trimming pared 5 bases from V and 0 bases from J, leaving 33 bases between. This sample was taken from a study of gamma-delta chains in newborns, infants, children. This clonotype originated in a child who was a newborn, infant or young child, either healthy, febrile or measles-vaccinated (not recorded which). The chain uses TRDV2 and TRDJ1; D remains unclear. The material sequenced was blood. The CDR3 sequence: CACAALHSPITSVTYTDKLIF. CDR3 DNA sequence: TGTGCCTGTGCCGCACTACACTCACCGATTACGTCCGTGACGTACACCGATAAACTCATCTTT.